This entry concerns a single TCR beta chain. Clones were sequenced by immunoSEQ multiplex PCR, and TCRdb holds only the in-frame ones, with some missing. The sample carries 65,000 to 80,000 clones, about 87% recorded once. The data were obtained in a study of control samples from healthy donors and cancer patients. The CDR3 covers 11 residues. CDR1 DFQATT and CDR2 SNEGSKA come from the germline V gene (reference sequence). V was trimmed by 4 bases and J by 1 base, leaving 4 bases between them. This sequence was found in a woman aged 55-70 years with head and neck cancer. The sequencing sample was made of PBMCs. The chain joins TRBV20-1 to TRBJ2-5; D ambiguous. DNA of the CDR3: TGCAGTGCTACTTTCCAAGAGACCCAGTACTTC. Its protein product is CSATFQETQYF.